This T cell receptor beta chain was observed in a study of regulatory dendritic cells for organ transplantation. Study details: Dendritic cell cultures received LPS on day 6.

Study-wide results and caveats: Of resting T cell subsets, memory CD8+ had the most alloreactive clonotypes. Regulatory dendritic cells appeared to expand memory CD8+ clones less than mature ones.

Repertoires were generated with immunoSEQ multiplex PCR, while TCRdb's copy carries only in-frame clones and drops some. Found here are roughly 20,000 clones, 85% to 90% of them singletons; the top ten hold under 0.3%. Sorted T cells were CFSE-labeled and cultured four to five days with allogeneic regulatory or mature dendritic cells at 1:10. FACS sorted CD4+ or CD8+ T cells into CD45RA+ naive and CD45RO+ memory. This clone was picked up a small number of times. Its antigen is unknown. V lost 0 bases and J lost 6; bases outside the gene matches: 1. Germline-derived CDR1 and CDR2 are MNHNY and SVGAGI (reference sequence). This CDR3 spans 14 amino acids.

Sequencing was carried out using naive CD4+ T cells from blood cultured with dendritic cells. Sample subset: CD45RA+ naive T cells. The V and J genes are TRBV6-6 and TRBJ2-7; 11 bases are a match to TRBD2. The origin of this receptor is a human donor in good health. CDR3 sequence: CASSYSTSGVEQYF. The CDR3 DNA reads TGTGCCAGCAGTTACTCGACTAGCGGGGTCGAGCAGTACTTC.